This T cell receptor (beta chain) was documented in a study of blood T cell repertoires in COVID-19 (dated by TCRdb to 2018 to 2021). About the study as a whole: The collaborator samples originated in the United States, Italy and Spain and spanned the acute and convalescent phases of COVID-19. The prospective study material was composed of cDNA or gDNA derived from T cells, B-cell-depleted T cells, or PBMCs. The dataset comprised deeply sampled blood TCRbeta repertoires from subjects exposed to, actively infected with, or recovered from COVID-19. The repertoires were made available in a free public database intended to serve as a resource for research on the immune response to SARS-CoV-2. The samples were drawn from two sources: the first 160 participants of the ongoing ImmuneRACE study, and 950 to 1,500 subjects contributed by 6 global collaborators. A de-identified subject ID, COVID-19 status, age in years and sex were almost always included in the sample metadata. Where available, HLA class I and class II types were obtained from metadata supplied by the sample provider rather than from assay-based typing.

In Seattle, one collaborating source enrolled patients while the infection was active and tracked those patients longitudinally over the course of disease. The collaborating institutions used their own protocols to collect whole blood in K2EDTA tubes. For TCRbeta analysis, collaborator samples were shipped as frozen whole blood, as isolated PBMCs, or as DNA extracted from either sample type. As for this clone: What this receptor recognizes is not known. Base quality data are lacking; no much larger clone is found one base away.

The full study reports these points: How much clinical and demographic metadata was included differed by source and by participant, and the metadata was provided uncurated.

According to the germline V gene, CDR1 reads MDHEN and CDR2 reads SYDVKM. The CDR3 runs 15 residues from the cysteine to the phenylalanine. Of the read, only the CDR3 DNA is kept; its 45 bases are in frame from base 1. V is clipped by 2 bases and J by 0 bases, and the sequence between their germline boundaries is 11 bases long. TCRbeta CDR3 regions were amplified from genomic DNA using the immunoSEQ Assay, a bias-controlled multiplex PCR. As for how the authors treated the data: Within the assay, amplification of reference gene primers was used to estimate how many nucleated cells each sample contained. To quantify the absolute abundance of each unique TCRbeta CDR3 rearrangement, sequence reads were collapsed and filtered. For each sample, productive Simpson clonality was calculated as the square root of Simpson's diversity index over productive rearrangements. TCRdb mirrors the immuneACCESS table, restricted to in-frame sequences. Some clones are absent from its copies; in checked studies, under half trace to an unresolved V gene, and the reason for the others is unknown. V and J calls and clone size are as listed in that table; D and trimming were resolved from the DNA. The table for this sample lists some 150,000 clones; roughly nine tenths of them were counted only once. The ten biggest clones cover 11% of the sample.

The chain uses TRBV28 and TRBJ2-7, and possibly TRBD1, on 5 matching bases. The sample consisted of peripheral blood. The source of this sequence is a woman aged 60-75 years with COVID-19, enrolled during active disease. The CDR3 region has the sequence CASSLLGELSYEQYF. The sequence in DNA is TGTGCCAGCAGTTTACTAGGGGAACTCTCCTACGAGCAGTACTTC.